This T cell receptor beta chain emerged from a study of CD8 T cells in Susac syndrome. Whole-study findings and limits: As the study acknowledged, the number of individuals in its TCR sequencing and HLA analysis was relatively small.

Random hexamers served to reverse transcribe roughly 0.45 to 1 ug RNA. TCRdb analysed the immunoSEQ multiplex PCR reads with MiXCR anew, one entry per CDR3 protein. The data show around 140,000 distinct CDR3 sequences, around 96% seen once. Sequencing targeted TCR beta in T cells from blood (CD8+ and CD4+). On this clonotype: Its specificity is not known.

The CDR3 is 14 residues long. V was cut by 1 base and J by 5 bases, with 15 bases left in between. Germline CDR1 is DFQATT and CDR2 is SNEGSKA (reference sequence). This receptor was obtained from a human donor with multiple sclerosis. The sequencing sample was made of CD4+ T cells from PBMCs. This chain uses TRBV20-1 with TRBJ2-7; D is unresolved. The DNA of the CDR3 is TGCAGTGCTAGAGTTGGCAGGATGGAAGACGAGCAGTACTTC. It encodes CSARVGRMEDEQYF.